One sample yielded the 26 T cell receptor beta chains listed below, sequenced in a study of blood T cell repertoires in COVID-19 (dated by TCRdb to 2018 to 2021). Libraries were prepared through the immunoSEQ multiplex PCR assay. TCRdb carries this immuneACCESS record with in-frame sequences only. Its versions omit some clonotypes, under half of them owing to an unresolved V gene in the studies checked, with the rest unexplained. Across this sample there are fewer than 200,000 clones, with more than 70% seen only once. Of the sample, 5.5% to 7% falls within the top ten clones. The sample comprised peripheral blood. Source of these receptors: a man in his forties or fifties with active or convalescent COVID-19.

This clone appeared a single time. The chain carries TRBV11-3 and TRBJ2-7; 9 bases match TRBD1. The germline CDR1 and CDR2 sequences are SGHNT and YENEEA. This CDR3 region has 17 residues. V was pared by 1 base and J by 0 bases, with 7 bases of the junction left unmatched. The CDR3 bases are TGTGCCAGCAGCTTAGTTAGGACAGGGGACCCCTCCTACGAGCAGTACTTC. It is translated as CASSLVRTGDPSYEQYF.

This chain connects TRBV19 to TRBJ1-2; D gene uncertain. Germline V gene data show CDR1 as LNHDA and CDR2 as SQIVND (reference sequence). CDR3 length equals 14 residues. V shed 4 bases and J shed 4 bases, with 13 bases lying between them. CDR3 nucleotide sequence: TGTGCCAGTAGTAGAAGGACCGAGGGCTATGGCTACACCTTC. This codes for CASSRRTEGYGYTF.

This clone showed up just once. V is TRBV12-3 or TRBV12-4 and J is TRBJ1-6, with D hard to call. The CDR3 consists of 13 residues. Trimming removed 1 base from V and 9 bases from J, with 7 bases in between. The CDR3 loop is CASSLVAASPLHF. CDR3 sequence (DNA): TGTGCCAGCAGTTTAGTGGCGGCTTCACCCCTCCACTTT.

The rearrangement uses TRBV12-3 or TRBV12-4 and TRBJ2-7; the match to TRBD1 covers 8 bases. Trimming cost V 5 bases and J 4 bases; bases outside gene matches: 4. The CDR3 loop spans 13 amino acids. The CDR3 coding sequence is TGTGCCAGCAGTCCGGGGACAGGATACGAGCAGTACTTC. Translated, it gives CASSPGTGYEQYF.

J is TRBJ2-7 and V is TRBV10-3; 11 bases match TRBD1. This CDR3 comprises 15 residues. V was clipped by 4 bases and J by 6 bases; unmatched bases: 8. Germline-derived CDR1 and CDR2 are ENHRY and SYGVKD. The CDR3 DNA reads as TGTGCCATCAGTGGAGCGGGACAGGGGGTCCCCGAGCAGTACTTC. Encoded protein: CAISGAGQGVPEQYF.

The V call is TRBV28, the J call TRBJ2-7; 7 bases line up with TRBD1. The CDR3 runs to 14 residues. CDR1 is MDHEN, CDR2 SYDVKM, per germline. Germline trimming cut 5 bases from V and 3 bases from J; bases unmatched to any gene: 7. CDR3 protein: CASSLTGIHYEQYF. The CDR3 DNA reads as TGTGCCAGCAGTCTGACAGGGATTCACTACGAGCAGTACTTC.

J is TRBJ1-3 and V is TRBV28; D possibly corresponds to TRBD1 (5 bases). V gave up 3 bases and J gave up 2 bases, with 8 bases separating them. The length of the CDR3 is 14 residues. In germline, CDR1 is MDHEN, CDR2 SYDVKM. CDR3 DNA: TGTGCCAGCAGTTTGTCAGGGACTGGAAACACCATATATTTT. Residues: CASSLSGTGNTIYF.

The gene calls are TRBV6-1 and TRBJ2-7; TRBD2 aligns across 9 bases. The CDR3 is 15 residues long. The trim removed 2 bases at V and 2 bases at J, leaving 4 bases unmatched. Germline loops: CDR1 MNHNS, CDR2 SASEGT. The CDR3: CASSESGGRTYEQYF. In nucleotides, the CDR3 is TGTGCCAGCAGTGAAAGCGGGGGGCGGACCTACGAGCAGTACTTC.

The rearrangement joins TRBV7-9 to TRBJ2-2; 10 nucleotides align to TRBD1. CDR3 length: 15 residues. J gave up 5 bases and V 5 bases, and 5 bases lay outside the gene matches. Germline V CDR1 and CDR2: SEHNR, FQNEAQ (reference sequence). In DNA form, the CDR3 reads TGTGCCAGCAGCCCAGGACAGGGGGGGACCGGGGAGCTGTTTTTT. Protein sequence: CASSPGQGGTGELFF.

The J gene is TRBJ1-2, the V gene TRBV18; 8 bases match TRBD1. The germline V gene encodes CDR1 KGHSH and CDR2 LQKENI. The trim removed 2 bases at V and 4 bases at J, leaving 6 bases unmatched. CDR3 length equals 15 residues. CDR3 DNA: TGTGCCAGCTCACCAGGGACAGGAAAGGGCTATGGCTACACCTTC. It is translated as CASSPGTGKGYGYTF.

This chain connects TRBV7-9 to TRBJ2-5; TRBD2 is a possible D gene (5 bases). From germline, CDR1 is SEHNR and CDR2 FQNEAQ (reference sequence). This CDR3 has 15 amino acids. The V gene lost 1 base and the J gene lost 0 bases, with 9 bases spanning the gap. The CDR3 sequence is CASSLGTEDQETQYF. The CDR3 bases are TGTGCCAGCAGCTTAGGGACGGAGGACCAAGAGACCCAGTACTTC.

The chain couples TRBV27 to TRBJ2-7; weak D call: TRBD1 (6 bases). The ends were cut back, 6 bases at V and 4 bases at J, with 13 bases in the middle. The CDR3 runs to 13 residues. In germline, CDR1 is MNHEY, CDR2 SMNVEV (reference sequence). This CDR3 is CASRRTVGYEQYF. In DNA form, the CDR3 reads TGTGCCAGCAGAAGGACAGTTGGTTACGAGCAGTACTTC.

V is TRBV9 and J is TRBJ2-1, with a possible D match to TRBD2 (6 bases). Trimming pared 4 bases from V and 7 bases from J, leaving 27 bases between. The CDR3 loop spans 18 amino acids. Germline V gene data show CDR1 as SGDLS and CDR2 as YYNGEE. CDR3 in DNA: TGTGCCAGCAGCCCCCGTCTGGGAGGCGGAGGGTGGGGAAATGAGCAGTTCTTC. It specifies CASSPRLGGGGWGNEQFF.

This rearrangement joins TRBV6-1 to TRBJ2-1; no firm D call. Trimming removed 1 base at V and 6 bases at J, with 13 bases between. The CDR3 consists of 15 residues. Per the germline V gene, CDR1 is MNHNS and CDR2 is SASEGT. The CDR3 is CASSEEEVSVNEQFF. CDR3 in DNA: TGTGCCAGCAGTGAAGAAGAGGTTTCGGTCAATGAGCAGTTCTTC.

The CDR3 sequence: CASAPGQRITNYGYTF. CDR3 sequence (DNA): TGTGCCAGCGCACCGGGACAGAGAATAACTAACTATGGCTACACCTTC. The V call is TRBV3-1 (or the pseudogene TRBV3-2), the J call TRBJ1-2; TRBD1 matches at 7 bases. CDR3 length: 16 amino acids. Per the germline V gene, CDR1 is LGHDT and CDR2 is YNNKEL (reference sequence). V was clipped by 8 bases and J by 0 bases; unmatched bases: 12.

The J gene is TRBJ1-1, the V gene TRBV29-1; 7 bases map to TRBD1. The CDR3 spans 14 residues. The V gene end was trimmed by 3 bases and the J gene end by 4 bases; junction bases not matched to a gene: 8. From germline, CDR1 is SQVTM and CDR2 ANQGSEA. The CDR3 reads CSVDRNDRVTEAFF. DNA of the CDR3: TGCAGCGTTGATAGGAACGACAGGGTCACTGAAGCTTTCTTT.

V gene TRBV2 combines with J gene TRBJ1-4; D not resolved. V was shortened by 4 bases and J by 7 bases, with 7 bases between the two germline ends. CDR1 and CDR2 (germline): SNHLY, FYNNEI. The CDR3 is made up of 12 amino acids. CDR3 loop: CASSASFEKLFF. The DNA of the CDR3 is TGTGCCAGCAGTGCGTCGTTTGAAAAACTGTTTTTT.

This clone was counted between two and nine times. This chain links TRBV28 with TRBJ1-1, with 8 bases aligning to TRBD1. Germline lookup yields CDR1 MDHEN and CDR2 SYDVKM. The CDR3 consists of 16 residues. J lost 5 bases, V lost 5 bases, and 13 bases had no gene match. DNA for the CDR3: TGTGCCAGCAGTCCCATGACAGGGGCTCGTTTAACTGAAGCTTTCTTT. It is translated as CASSPMTGARLTEAFF. Full variable domain (missing parts from reference TRBV28 and TRBJ1-1): DVKVTQSSRYLVKRTGEKVFLECVQDMDHENMFWYRQDPGLGLRLIYFSYDVKMKEKGDIPEGYSVSREKKERFSLILESASTNQTSMYLCASSPMTGARLTEAFFGQGTRLTVV.

The CDR3: CASSPRDRVTEAFF. As DNA, the CDR3 is TGTGCCAGCAGCCCCAGGGACAGGGTAACTGAAGCTTTCTTT. The chain carries TRBV7-8 and TRBJ1-1, with TRBD1 identical over 9 bases. The CDR3 has 14 residues. V dropped 5 bases and J dropped 5; count of bases not matched to a gene: 6. Germline V gives CDR1 SGHVS, CDR2 FQNEAQ.

This clone was seen a handful of times. This sequence joins TRBV11-2 and TRBJ1-3, with TRBD1 matching 9 bases. This CDR3 region has 15 residues. Losses at the gene ends were 5 bases for V and 10 bases for J; bases not matched to a gene: 12. The germline V gene has CDR1 SGHAT and CDR2 FQNNGV. The CDR3 is CASSPGQGSSDTIYF. The CDR3 DNA is TGTGCCAGCAGCCCAGGACAGGGGAGCTCAGATACCATATATTTT.

V usage is TRBV29-1 and J usage is TRBJ1-2; 12 bases are a match to TRBD1. The V segment lost 0 bases and the J segment 0 bases; nucleotides outside the gene matches: 20. This CDR3 comprises 22 residues. Germline V CDR1 and CDR2: SQVTM, ANQGSEA. The CDR3 loop is CSVEESYRDRGRFPFANYGYTF. The CDR3 nucleotides are TGCAGCGTTGAAGAATCATACCGGGACAGGGGGCGCTTCCCATTTGCTAACTATGGCTACACCTTC. Combining the CDR3 with reference TRBV29-1 and TRBJ1-2 gives the whole variable domain SAVISQKPSRDICQRGTSLTIQCQVDSQVTMMFWYRQQPGQSLTLIATANQGSEATYESGFVIDKFPISRPNLTFSTLTVSNMSPEDSSIYLCSVEESYRDRGRFPFANYGYTFGSGTRLTVV.

This clone was counted a few times. This chain links TRBV20-1 with TRBJ2-7, with TRBD1 matching over 9 bases. The J segment lost 1 base and the V segment lost 3 bases, leaving 4 bases of the junction unmatched. The CDR3 runs 14 residues. Germline lookup yields CDR1 DFQATT and CDR2 SNEGSKA (reference sequence). The CDR3 sequence: CSASSGQGSYEQYF. The CDR3, as DNA: TGCAGTGCTAGTTCGGGACAGGGTTCCTACGAGCAGTACTTC.

The chain is built from TRBV4-1 and TRBJ2-3, with 9 bases lining up with TRBD2. The CDR3 has 19 amino acids. CDR1 and CDR2 from the germline V gene are MGHRA and YSYEKL. V shed 1 base, J shed 2 bases, and the junction held 13 bases outside the gene matches. The CDR3 here is CASSQANQRGALNTDTQYF. CDR3 nucleotide sequence: TGCGCCAGCAGCCAAGCAAATCAGCGGGGGGCCTTAAACACAGATACGCAGTATTTT.

The chain joins TRBV11-1 to TRBJ1-1; perhaps TRBD1 as D (6 bases). Germline CDR1 and CDR2: SGHAT and FQDESV (reference sequence). This CDR3 has 15 amino acids. Trimming left V 5 bases short and J 1 base short, with 14 bases between. CDR3: CASSPWTAPNTEAFF. Here the CDR3 DNA reads TGTGCCAGCAGCCCATGGACAGCCCCGAACACTGAAGCTTTCTTT.

The chain uses TRBV19 and TRBJ1-5, with D maybe TRBD1 (5 bases). CDR1 and CDR2 (germline): LNHDA, SQIVND (reference sequence). CDR3 size: 15 residues. V lost 0 bases, J lost 2 bases, and 8 bases lay in between. CDR3 in DNA: TGTGCCAGTAGTATAGATCGGGGGGGCAATCAGCCCCAGCATTTT. Translated: CASSIDRGGNQPQHF. Complete variable domain (other parts from reference TRBV19 and TRBJ1-5): DGGITQSPKYLFRKEGQNVTLSCEQNLNHDAMYWYRQDPGQGLRLIYYSQIVNDFQKGDIAEGYSVSREKKESFPLTVTSAQKNPTAFYLCASSIDRGGNQPQHFGDGTRLSIL.

The V gene is TRBV2, the J gene TRBJ2-2; 7 bases agree with TRBD1. CDR3 length equals 15 residues. In germline, CDR1 is SNHLY, CDR2 FYNNEI. The ends lost 4 bases at V and 5 bases at J; junction bases unmatched: 7. The CDR3 is CASSGQGFGTGELFF. The CDR3 DNA is TGTGCCAGCAGTGGACAGGGTTTTGGGACCGGGGAGCTGTTTTTT.